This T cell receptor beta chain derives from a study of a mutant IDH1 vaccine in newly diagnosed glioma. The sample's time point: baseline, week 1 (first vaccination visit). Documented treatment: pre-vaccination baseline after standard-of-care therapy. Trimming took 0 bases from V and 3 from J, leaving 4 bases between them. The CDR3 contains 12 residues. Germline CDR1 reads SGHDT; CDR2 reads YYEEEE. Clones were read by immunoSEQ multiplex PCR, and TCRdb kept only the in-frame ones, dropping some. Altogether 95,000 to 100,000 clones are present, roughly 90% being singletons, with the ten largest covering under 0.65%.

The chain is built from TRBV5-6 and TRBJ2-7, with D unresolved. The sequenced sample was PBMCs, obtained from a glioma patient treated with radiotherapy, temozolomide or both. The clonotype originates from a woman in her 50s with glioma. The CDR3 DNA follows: TGTGCCAGCAGCTTGGTCGGCTACGAGCAGTACTTC. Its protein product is CASSLVGYEQYF.